At least ten counts were recorded for the clone carrying this T cell receptor beta chain. The data were taken from a study of T cells in Graves' hyperthyroidism and ophthalmopathy. Germline assignment: CDR1 LNHDA and CDR2 SQIVND (reference sequence). This CDR3 is 13 amino acids long. The J segment lost 3 bases and the V segment lost 10 bases, leaving 5 bases of the junction unmatched. Each diagnosis drew on symptoms, thyroxine, TRAb, thyroid ultrasound and orbital computed tomography findings. Using RNA transcripts as the source, TCR beta CDR3 regions were amplified. Initially, a first-round RT-PCR of the TCR CDR3 employed the HTBI primer set. TCRdb reanalysed the multiplex PCR reads using MiXCR and keeps one entry per CDR3 protein. The table records about 290,000 distinct CDR3 sequences, roughly 13% of them present only once.

The chain links TRBV19 to TRBJ1-2; 10 bases match TRBD1. This TCR was sampled from a woman aged 40 to 49 with Graves' hyperthyroidism. Input material: blood. The CDR3 DNA sequence: TGTGCCACCCTAGGACAGGGGGACTATGGCTACACCTTC. It translates to CATLGQGDYGYTF.